The source of this TCR beta chain is a study of Graves' ophthalmopathy and Graves' hyperthyroidism. Germline assignment: CDR1 SGHTA and CDR2 FQGNSA. V was trimmed by 1 base and J by 4 bases, leaving 10 bases between them. This CDR3 spans 14 amino acids. Notes on the study in general: Most thyroid clonotypes with frequency above 0.001 were detected in blood too.

Researchers took RNA transcripts and amplified TCR beta CDR3 regions from them. HTBI primers were used in a first-round RT-PCR, which preceded a second-round multiplex PCR. Each CDR3 protein is one row after TCRdb ran MiXCR on the multiplex PCR reads. Among approximately 410,000 distinct CDR3 sequences listed, approximately 15% were seen once. A remark on this clonotype: Its antigen is currently unknown.

The study excluded patients with other autoimmune diseases, uncontrolled infections, pregnancy or lactation. The sequenced sample was peripheral blood. This chain uses TRBV7-2 with TRBJ2-5, with D unclear. The receptor was isolated from a woman in her late teens or twenties with stable Graves' hyperthyroidism. In DNA, the CDR3 is TGTGCCAGCAGCTTAGACCCCCTGGGAGAGACCCAGTACTTC. Protein sequence: CASSLDPLGETQYF.